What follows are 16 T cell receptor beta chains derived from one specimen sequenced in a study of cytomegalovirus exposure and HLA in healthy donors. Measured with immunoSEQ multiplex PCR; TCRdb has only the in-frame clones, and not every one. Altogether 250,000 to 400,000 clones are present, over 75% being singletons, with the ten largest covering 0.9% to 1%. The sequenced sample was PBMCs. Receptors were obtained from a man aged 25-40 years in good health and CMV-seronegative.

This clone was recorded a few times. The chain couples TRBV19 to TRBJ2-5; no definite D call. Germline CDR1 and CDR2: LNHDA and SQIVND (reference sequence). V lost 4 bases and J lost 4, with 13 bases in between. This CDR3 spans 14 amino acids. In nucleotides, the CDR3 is TGTGCCAGTAGTAGACCCGAACTACGAGAGACCCAGTACTTC. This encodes CASSRPELRETQYF.

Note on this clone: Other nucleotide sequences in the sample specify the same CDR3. The CDR3, as DNA: TGTGCCAGCAGCCTCTCTGGGGCCAACGTCCTGACTTTC. Residues: CASSLSGANVLTF. This chain joins TRBV27 and TRBJ2-6; D remains unclear. Germline-derived CDR1 and CDR2 are MNHEY and SMNVEV (reference sequence). Trimming removed 6 bases from V and 0 bases from J, with 3 bases in between. This CDR3 has 13 amino acids.

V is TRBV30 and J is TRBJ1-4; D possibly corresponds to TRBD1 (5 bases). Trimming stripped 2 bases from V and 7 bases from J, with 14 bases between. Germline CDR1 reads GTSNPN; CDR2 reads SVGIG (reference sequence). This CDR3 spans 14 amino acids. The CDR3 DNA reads TGTGCCTGGAGTATAACTGGGGCGGCTGAAAAACTGTTTTTT. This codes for CAWSITGAAEKLFF.

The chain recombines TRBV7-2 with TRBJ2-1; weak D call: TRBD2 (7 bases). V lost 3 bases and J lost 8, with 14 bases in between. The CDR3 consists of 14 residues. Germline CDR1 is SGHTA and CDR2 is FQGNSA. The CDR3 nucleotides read TGTGCCAGCAGCTTGTTAGGGGGGGCGGATGAGCAGTTCTTC. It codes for CASSLLGGADEQFF. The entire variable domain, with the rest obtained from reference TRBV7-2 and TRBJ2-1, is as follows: GAGVSQSPSNKVTEKGKDVELRCDPISGHTALYWYRQSLGQGLEFLIYFQGNSAPDKSGLPSDRFSAERTGGSVSTLTIQRTQQEDSAVYLCASSLLGGADEQFFGPGTRLTVL.

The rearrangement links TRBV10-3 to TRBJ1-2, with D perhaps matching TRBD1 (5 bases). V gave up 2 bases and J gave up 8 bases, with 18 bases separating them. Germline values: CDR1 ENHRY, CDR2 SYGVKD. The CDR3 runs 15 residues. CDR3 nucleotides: TGTGCCATCAGTGAGCCAGCGGCAGGGAGGAGAGGCTACACCTTC. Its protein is CAISEPAAGRRGYTF.

The CDR3 DNA reads TGTGCCACCAGCAGCGGGACATTTGGAAACACCATATATTTT. As protein: CATSSGTFGNTIYF. The V call is TRBV15, the J call TRBJ1-3; possibly TRBD1 for D (6 bases). CDR1 and CDR2 from the germline V gene are LNHNV and YYDKDF (reference sequence). There are 14 residues in the CDR3. Trimming removed 3 bases from V and 3 bases from J, with 9 bases in between.

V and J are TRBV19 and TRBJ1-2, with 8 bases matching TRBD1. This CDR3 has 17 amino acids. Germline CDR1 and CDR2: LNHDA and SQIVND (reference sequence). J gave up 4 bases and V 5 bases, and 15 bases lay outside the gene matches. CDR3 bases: TGTGCCAGTAGTGAGTGGGCAGGGGGCGCAAGGTCCTATGGCTACACCTTC. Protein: CASSEWAGGARSYGYTF.

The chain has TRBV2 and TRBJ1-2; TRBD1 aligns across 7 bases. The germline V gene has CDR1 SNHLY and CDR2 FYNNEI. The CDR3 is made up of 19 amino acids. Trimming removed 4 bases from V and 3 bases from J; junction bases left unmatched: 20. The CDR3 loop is CASSGYKEGARLIDYGYTF. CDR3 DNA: TGTGCCAGCAGTGGGTATAAGGAGGGGGCGCGGCTGATTGACTATGGCTACACCTTC.

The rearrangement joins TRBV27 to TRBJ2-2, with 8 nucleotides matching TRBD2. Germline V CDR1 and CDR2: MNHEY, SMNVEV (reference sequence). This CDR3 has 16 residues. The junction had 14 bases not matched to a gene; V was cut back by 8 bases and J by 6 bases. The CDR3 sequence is CASGRPTGGAPGELFF. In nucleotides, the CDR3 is TGTGCCAGCGGCCGCCCCACCGGGGGGGCCCCCGGGGAGCTGTTTTTT.

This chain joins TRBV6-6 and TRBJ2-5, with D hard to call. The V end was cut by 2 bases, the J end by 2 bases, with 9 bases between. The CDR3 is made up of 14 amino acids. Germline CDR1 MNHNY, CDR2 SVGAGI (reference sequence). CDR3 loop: CASSYTVQQETQYF. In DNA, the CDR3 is TGTGCCAGCAGTTACACTGTACAGCAAGAGACCCAGTACTTC.

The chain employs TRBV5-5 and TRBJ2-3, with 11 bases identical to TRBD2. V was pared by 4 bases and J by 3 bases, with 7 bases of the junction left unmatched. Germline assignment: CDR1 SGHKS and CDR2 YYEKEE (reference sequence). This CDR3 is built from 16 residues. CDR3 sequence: CASSATSGGYTDTQYF. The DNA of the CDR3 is TGTGCCAGCAGCGCCACTAGCGGGGGATATACAGATACGCAGTATTTT.

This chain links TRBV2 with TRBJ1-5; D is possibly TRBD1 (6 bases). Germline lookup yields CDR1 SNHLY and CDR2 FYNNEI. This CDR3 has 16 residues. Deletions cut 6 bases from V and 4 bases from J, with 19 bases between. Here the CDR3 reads CASRLRRGDRNQPQHF. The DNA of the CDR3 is TGTGCCAGCAGATTGCGCAGGGGCGATAGGAATCAGCCCCAGCATTTT.

The CDR3 protein is CASSQAGGADTQYF. The CDR3 coding sequence is TGTGCCAGCAGCCAAGCGGGGGGAGCGGATACGCAGTATTTT. The V gene is TRBV14, the J gene TRBJ2-3; 7 bases map to TRBD2. The junction had 4 bases not matched to a gene; V was cut back by 1 base and J by 6 bases. Germline V gene sequence: CDR1 SGHDN, CDR2 FVKESK. CDR3 length: 14 residues. Looking up the rest from reference TRBV14 and TRBJ2-3 gives the full variable domain: EAGVTQFPSHSVIEKGQTVTLRCDPISGHDNLYWYRRVMGKEIKFLLHFVKESKQDESGMPNNRFLAERTGGTYSTLKVQPAELEDSGVYFCASSQAGGADTQYFGPGTRLTVL.

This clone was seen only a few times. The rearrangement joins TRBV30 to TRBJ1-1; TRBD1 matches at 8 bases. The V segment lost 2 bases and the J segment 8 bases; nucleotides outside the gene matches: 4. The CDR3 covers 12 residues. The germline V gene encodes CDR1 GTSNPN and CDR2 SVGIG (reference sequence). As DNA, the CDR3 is TGTGCCTGGAGTAGACAGGGGCTCGAAGCTTTCTTT. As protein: CAWSRQGLEAFF. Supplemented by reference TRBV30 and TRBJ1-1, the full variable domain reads SQTIHQWPATLVQPVGSPLSLECTVEGTSNPNLYWYRQAAGRGLQLLFYSVGIGQISSEVPQNLSASRPQDRQFILSSKKLLLSDSGFYLCAWSRQGLEAFFGQGTRLTVV.

CDR3 DNA sequence: TGCGCCAGCAGCCAAGAAACAGGGGGCTTCACCGGGGAGCTGTTTTTT. Protein sequence: CASSQETGGFTGELFF. The chain is built from TRBV4-1 and TRBJ2-2, with 9 nucleotides matching TRBD1. CDR1 and CDR2 from the germline V gene are MGHRA and YSYEKL. This CDR3 is built from 16 residues. V lost 0 bases to trimming and J lost 4 bases; unmatched junction nucleotides: 3.

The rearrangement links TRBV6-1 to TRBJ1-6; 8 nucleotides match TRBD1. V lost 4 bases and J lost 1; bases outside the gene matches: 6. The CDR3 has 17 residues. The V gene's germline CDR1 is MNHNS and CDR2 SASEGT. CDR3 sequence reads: CASSGTGTVSYNSPLHF. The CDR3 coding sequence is TGTGCCAGCAGTGGGACAGGGACTGTTTCCTATAATTCACCCCTCCACTTT.